This TCR beta chain was identified in a study of cytomegalovirus exposure and HLA in healthy donors (dated 2017 in TCRdb). Turning to the overall study: In an earlier analysis of approximately 500 of the donors, 276 Gb of sequence data and about 110 million unique TCR beta sequences from 150 million to 200 million T cells were reported. In a later genetic analysis, genome-wide SNP genotypes for about three fifths of the roughly 670 donors were used, and that subset was treated as a discovery cohort. Both class I and class II loci were covered by HLA typing, at four-digit resolution. An earlier analysis of around 640 of the donors used high-throughput TCR beta sequencing to judge whether each TCR beta V gene segment behaved as functional or pseudogenic. The study combined high-throughput TCR immunosequencing, statistical association of individual TCRs with disease status, and machine learning to predict cytomegalovirus infection status. Roughly 5 DR-DQ haplotypes were handled as single units for association and clustering because linkage in the cohort was strong. Among the approximately 400 genotyped donors, approximately 76% belonged to the genetic ancestry cluster associated with self-reported Caucasian donors. About 280 gigabases of sequencing data and 70 million to 95 million unique TCR sequences made up an early release that covered approximately 700 HLA-typed donors. The study aimed to test whether cataloging public T cell receptors could reveal signatures of past pathogen exposure. A later analysis re-examined previously published TCR beta repertoires from just over 650 donors and added high-resolution HLA genotyping to investigate patterns of TCR occurrence. Donor age, sex, ethnicity and CMV serostatus were compiled alongside the repertoire data. Every repertoire in the discovery cohort had been generated on one and the same sequencing platform. A separate validation cohort of about 110 different subjects was used in addition to the approximately 670-subject first cohort. The study profiled the T cell repertoires of under 700 subjects by immunosequencing and related them to cytomegalovirus serostatus. The number of donors typed differed by locus, with roughly 620-630 for A, B, C, DRB1 and DQB1, approximately 500 for DQA1, nearly 610 for DPA1, and approximately 470 for DPB1. Across about 380 genotyped donors of the cohort, an average of about 240,000 unique TCR beta nucleotide sequences per donor were sequenced, and 15% to 20% of those sequences were non-productive. Rather than drawing on any new phenotypic data, the later analysis identified candidate immune exposures from TCR beta sequences and the way those sequences occurred across donors. The paper's findings and limits, for the study overall: In a later analysis, the rate of TCR association differed among HLA loci, with DRB1 alleles having the most associated TCRs and HLA-C alleles having the fewest. The only immune exposure information available for the cohort was CMV serostatus. In vitro tests confirmed that a few of the cytomegalovirus-associated TCR beta chains recognize cytomegalovirus antigens. In a later genetic analysis, fewer N-insertions in productive TCRs were reported among donors in an Asian-associated ancestry cluster than the roughly 700-donor mean. According to a later analysis, parvovirus B19, influenza, CMV and Epstein-Barr virus appeared linked to several top co-occurrence clusters. In both the original and validation cohorts, the classifier was reported to diagnose cytomegalovirus status with high specificity and sensitivity. While some public TCRs were present in many individuals, most TCR sequences turned up only very rarely across donors. Strong co-occurrence of HLA alleles, especially DR and DQ, made assigning TCR associations to individual alleles difficult. The cohort was sequenced for TCR beta chains only, and without alpha or paired-chain data the features that could be detected were limited. A later analysis found that HLA-associated TCR beta chains were more clonally expanded and had lower generation probabilities than equally common non-associated chains. A total of 164 TCR beta chains were listed by the study as associated with cytomegalovirus. According to the authors, the approach could potentially be generalized to other disease states and immunological phenotypes. Roughly uniform sequencing depth across donors was assumed in presence/absence analyses, although this assumption may not hold. Linkage disequilibrium might explain the correlated functional status among segregating V segments, but an unknown experimental factor could not be ruled out. Because the 87-base-pair reads could not distinguish some IMGT-functional V segments, including TRBV6-2 and TRBV6-3, those segments were excluded. A further reported finding was that TCR beta sequences accurately predicted the HLA-A and HLA-B alleles for most subjects in the first cohort. At a false discovery rate of 0.05, a later analysis linked under 20,000 TCR beta sequences to specific HLA alleles. In an earlier analysis of about 540 of the donors, most TCR beta V segments were observed in productive rearrangements about 87% or about 30% of the time, broadly matching IMGT annotations. Most CMV-associated TCR beta chains appeared to be HLA-restricted in a later analysis, and the HLA associations seemed to be driven largely by CMV exposure. The earlier analysis of about 600 of the donors excluded approximately 15 rarely observed V segments, including chromosome 9 orphons, because counts were too low. An association between a missense DCLRE1C variant and V-gene and J-gene trimming of TCR beta chains was found in a later genetic analysis and replicated in an independent cohort. Because some donors lacked HLA typing at each locus, the association tests relied only on the typed subset. The sequencing pipeline was judged likely to have produced a cluster of highly shared sequence variants as a technical artifact.

In total, roughly 670 healthy bone marrow donors made up the cohort. At the time of sampling, all cohort members were nominally healthy, though unrecorded immune exposures were likely present. The donor was CMV seropositive and was included in the group of 300 or so seropositive cohort members. Each donor provided a peripheral blood sample, and peripheral blood mononuclear cells were used for TCR beta sequencing. The Qiagen DNeasy Blood Extraction Kit was used to extract genomic DNA from the blood cell samples. Libraries were constructed by the immunoSEQ multiplex PCR assay. For the multiplex PCR, a mixture combining 60 forward primers for TCR Vbeta segments and 13 reverse primers for TCR Jbeta segments was used. Amplification of the CDR3 region of rearranged TCR beta genes was performed with a multiplex PCR assay on genomic DNA. On the Illumina HiSeq System, the amplified TCR beta libraries were sequenced as 87-base-pair reads. As for how the authors treated the data: A later analysis tallied approximately 87 million unique TCR beta chains across the approximately 670 repertoires, and 10 million to 11 million of those chains were shared by two or more donors. To remove PCR and sequencing errors, raw reads were error-corrected and collapsed into unique sequences using a nearest-neighbor algorithm that merged closely related sequences. V, D and J gene segments were assigned by aligning CDR3 sequences to IMGT reference sequences. For a sequence to be retained, at least a six-nucleotide match to both a V gene segment and a J gene segment was required. A rearrangement counted as productive if the CDR3 had no stop codons and remained in frame with V and J, and every other rearrangement counted as non-productive. CDR3 was defined by IMGT convention, running from the second conserved V-encoded cysteine to the conserved J-encoded phenylalanine. In an earlier analysis of approximately 500 of the donors, sequences lacking an unambiguous match to a single V gene segment were excluded. In an earlier analysis of a few hundred of the donors, a V segment was called functional when productive rearrangements were above 56.7%, and segregating when the standard deviation between donors exceeded 5%. A statistical classification framework was built for diagnosing cytomegalovirus status from the catalog of TCR beta chain sequences. A later analysis assigned V and J genes by comparing TCR nucleotide sequences with IMGT/GENE-DB human TR gene sequences. In a later analysis, CDR3 sequences and most-parsimonious VDJ recombination scenarios were assigned using the TCRdist pipeline. A later analysis defined each TCR beta chain by its CDR3 amino acid sequence plus V-gene family, and excluded reads lacking a unique V-gene family. To address suspected cross-contamination and a sequencing artifact, a later analysis removed over 500 highly shared, low-generation-probability nucleotide sequences. In a later analysis, a clonal expansion index was calculated for each public chain from normalized within-repertoire ranks of inferred template counts. In a later analysis, generation probabilities were computed with a VDJ recombination model fitted to out-of-frame rearrangements, and the resulting probabilities were checked against IGoR. In a later analysis, TCR-TCR, TCR-HLA and TCR-CMV co-occurrence was scored with hypergeometric tests, and a repertoire-size bias correction was applied to TCR pairs. To estimate false discovery rates, a later analysis permuted the HLA or CMV assignments 20 times. A later analysis grouped co-occurring TCRs with DBSCAN, adding TCRdist sequence similarity when clustering within HLA-allele-positive subsets. Co-occurrence clustering excluded repertoires with fewer than 30,000 or more than 120,000 public chains, plus five with anomalous nucleotide sharing. TCRdb limited this immuneACCESS table to in-frame rearrangements with V and J called. A share of clones is missing; checked studies link under half to unresolved V genes, and the rest is unexplained. V and J calls plus clone size are reproduced from that table; the DNA served to infer D and trimming. Present in this sample are tens of thousands of clones, 77% of which were seen just once. About 2.5% of the sample belongs to the ten largest clones.

Comment on this clone: Its antigen is not yet known. Base qualities are not provided; no much larger clone lies one nucleotide away.

Trimming takes 10 bases from V and 2 bases from J, and the germline ends sit 12 bases apart. The CDR1 and CDR2 encoded by the germline V gene are SGHVS and FNYEAQ. The CDR3 numbers 13 residues from cysteine through phenylalanine. Kept here is only the CDR3 DNA, which spans 39 bases and is read in frame from base 1. This TCR came from a woman aged 40 to 50 in good health and CMV-seropositive. The material sequenced was PBMCs. The chain is encoded by TRBV7-6 joined to TRBJ1-3; TRBD1 is perhaps the D gene, given 6 matching bases. The DNA sequence reads TGTGCCAACCTACAGGGTGCTGGAAACACCATATATTTT. Translated, it gives CANLQGAGNTIYF.